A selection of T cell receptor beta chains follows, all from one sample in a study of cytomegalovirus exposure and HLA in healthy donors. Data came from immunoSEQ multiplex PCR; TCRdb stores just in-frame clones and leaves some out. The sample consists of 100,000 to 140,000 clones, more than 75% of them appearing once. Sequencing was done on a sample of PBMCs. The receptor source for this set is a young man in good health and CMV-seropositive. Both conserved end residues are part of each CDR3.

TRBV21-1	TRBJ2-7	CASSTRGGGTYEQYF
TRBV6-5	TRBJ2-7	CASSLRDRFHEQYF
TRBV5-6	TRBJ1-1	CASSSQMLNTEAFF
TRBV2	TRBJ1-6	CASSGDFVSPLHF
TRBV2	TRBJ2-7	CAGARLAGGSYEQYF
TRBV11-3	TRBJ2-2	CASSLQDTGELFF
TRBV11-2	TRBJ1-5	CASSLDTGRNQPQHF
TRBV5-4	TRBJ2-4	CASSSRGVRNIQYF
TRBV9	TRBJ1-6	CASSAEGQGNSPLHF
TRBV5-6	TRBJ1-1	CASSLNPSGAHTEAFF
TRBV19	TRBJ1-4	CASRSGTVNEKLFF
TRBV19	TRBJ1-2	CASTSTGINYGYTF
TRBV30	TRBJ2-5	CAWSHNTGFRETQYF
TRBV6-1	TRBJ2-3	CASTHRVSTDTQYF
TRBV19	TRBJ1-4	CASSLQALNEKLFF
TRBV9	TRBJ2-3	CASEGLAGDTQYF
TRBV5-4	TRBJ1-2	CASSFPQEGYTF
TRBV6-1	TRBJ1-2	CASSEGDSNYRGYTF
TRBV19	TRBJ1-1	CASRALDGNTEAFF
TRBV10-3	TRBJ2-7	CAIRGDRGDYEQYF
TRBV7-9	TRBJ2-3	CASSLGQTLDTQYF
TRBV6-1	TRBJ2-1	CASSEVQGNEQFF
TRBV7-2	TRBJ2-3	CASSFSVVTDTQYF
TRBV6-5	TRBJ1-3	CASTGSGNTIYF
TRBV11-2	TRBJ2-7	CASSLALAGTYEQYF
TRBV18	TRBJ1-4	CASSPRRTAGDEKLFF
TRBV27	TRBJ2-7	CASSLLRTGGSYEQYF
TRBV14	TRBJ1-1	CASSKSVNTEAFF
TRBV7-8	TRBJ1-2	CASSLTEGRANYGYTF
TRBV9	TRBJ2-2	CASSVLVGLAGNTGELFF
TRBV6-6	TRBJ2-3	CASSYGGGHTDTQYF
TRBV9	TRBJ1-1	CAGSQGAAMNTEAFF
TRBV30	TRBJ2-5	CAWSVGSSGEAGTQYF
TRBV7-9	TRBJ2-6	CASSLQGAGANVLTF
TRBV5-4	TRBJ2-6	CAQGFWSGANGLTF
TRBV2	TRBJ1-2	CASTPFPDYGYTF
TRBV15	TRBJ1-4	CATSRVTATNEKLFF
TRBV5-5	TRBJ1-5	CASSFVPGEGQPQHF
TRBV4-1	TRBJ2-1	CASRGAGAREQFF
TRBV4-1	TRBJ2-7	CASSQETGHPYEQYF
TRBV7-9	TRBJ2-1	CASSLESGYNEQFF
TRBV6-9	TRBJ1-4	CASSYFATNEKLFF
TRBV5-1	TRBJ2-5	CASSSRTSTSQETQYF
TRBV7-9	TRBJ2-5	CASSPRLAEQETQYF
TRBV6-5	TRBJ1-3	CASSTDGGAGNTIYF